This is a list of T cell receptor beta chains from one sample in a study of T cells in Graves' hyperthyroidism and ophthalmopathy. TCRdb itself ran the multiplex PCR reads through MiXCR, one entry per CDR3 protein. This table holds about 700,000 distinct CDR3 sequences, 14% found once. Source material: blood. All receptors derive from a woman under 30 with Graves' hyperthyroidism. The CDR3 runs from the conserved cysteine through the conserved F or W. Each record gives: J gene, V gene, D gene, clone size, CDR3 DNA, CDR3 protein. The D gene is left open where the match is weak. Some rows have no size entry. The others give once, few or many, or a class for an expanded clone.

>TRBJ2-2|TRBV14|-|few
TGTGCCAGCAGCCAACAGGCCACCGGGGAGCTGTTTTTT
CASSQQATGELFF
>TRBJ1-2|TRBV20-1|-|many
TGCAGGCCAAAGGGATCTAACTATGGCTACACCTTC
CRPKGSNYGYTF
>TRBJ2-3|TRBV7-9|TRBD2|few
TGTGCCAGCAGCCCCCCGGGGGTTTCGGGGGGTAACACAGATACGCAGTATTTT
CASSPPGVSGGNTDTQYF
>TRBJ2-7|TRBV4-1|TRBD1|few
TGCGCCAGCAGCCATGACAGGGGAGTCCCCTACGAGCAGTACTTC
CASSHDRGVPYEQYF
>TRBJ1-1|TRBV28|TRBD1|many
TGTGCCAGCAGTTCACAGGGGCCCGCTGAAGCTTTCTTT
CASSSQGPAEAFF
>TRBJ2-3|TRBV20-1|TRBD2|many
TGCAGTGCTAGGTCTAGCGGGAGGGGGACAGATACGCAGTATTTT
CSARSSGRGTDTQYF
>TRBJ1-1|TRBV29-1|-|many
TGCAGCGTTGTCGGGGGAAACACTGAAGCTTTCTTT
CSVVGGNTEAFF
>TRBJ1-1|TRBV7-8|-|many
TGTGCCAGCAGGCCGGGGGGGAACACTGAAGCTTTCTTT
CASRPGGNTEAFF
>TRBJ2-1|TRBV12-3/TRBV12-4|TRBD2|-
TGTGCCAGCAGAGCGGGAAGGTACGAGCAGTTCTTC
CASRAGRYEQFF
>TRBJ2-7|TRBV7-8|-|-
TGTGCCAGCAGCTTAGGACCCCTAAAAGGGCAGTACTTC
CASSLGPLKGQYF
>TRBJ2-7|TRBV20-1|-|many
TGCAGTGCTAGTCTCGGGCTCCCTTACGAGCAGTACTTC
CSASLGLPYEQYF
>TRBJ1-2|TRBV2|-|many
TGTGCCAGCAGGGAACAGCGATATGGCTACACCTTC
CASREQRYGYTF
>TRBJ2-5|TRBV20-1|-|-
TGCAGTGCTAGAGCTCGGGTACCCAAAGAGACCCAGTACTTC
CSARARVPKETQYF
>TRBJ2-1|TRBV29-1|TRBD1|-
TGCAGCGCTGGCCACGGGACAGACCACAATGAGCAGTTCTTC
CSAGHGTDHNEQFF
>TRBJ1-1|TRBV12-3/TRBV12-4|-|once
TGTGCCAGCAGTCCCTCCGGGAGGAACACTGAAGCTTTCTTT
CASSPSGRNTEAFF
>TRBJ2-1|TRBV11-2|-|few
-
CASSSYICSASVYNEQFF
>TRBJ2-7|TRBV28|TRBD2|many
TGTGCCAGCAGTTTATTTCGGGAGGGGACTCGCGAGCAGTACTTC
CASSLFREGTREQYF
>TRBJ2-1|TRBV2|-|-
TGTGCCTTAATGTTCCGGGACTCCTACAATGAGCAGTTCTTC
CALMFRDSYNEQFF
>TRBJ1-5|TRBV12-3/TRBV12-4|TRBD1|many
TGTGCCAGCAGCAGGGGGGTGCGACCCCAGCATTTT
CASSRGVRPQHF
>TRBJ1-5|TRBV30|-|many
TGTGCCTGGACTAAGAATAGCAATCAGCCCCAGCATTTT
CAWTKNSNQPQHF
>TRBJ1-4|TRBV20-1|-|many
TGCAGTGCCCGGGGGGGGTTTGAAAAACTGTTTTTT
CSARGGFEKLFF
>TRBJ1-5|TRBV5-1|-|-
TGCGCCAGCAGCTTCGACAGCCCAGGGCCCCAGCATTTT
CASSFDSPGPQHF
>TRBJ2-2|TRBV6-5|TRBD2|-
TGTGCCAGCAGTTACTTGGGGGGGGGACCGAACACCGGGGAGCTGTTTTTT
CASSYLGGGPNTGELFF
>TRBJ2-5|TRBV27|-|few
TGTGCCAGCAGTTTAGAAGGTCGCCGCCGAGGGGGCGCGGGGGAGACCCAGTACTTC
CASSLEGRRRGGAGETQYF
>TRBJ1-5|TRBV30|-|many
TGTGCCTGGAGTGTGAAGTCAAATCGCAATCAGCCCCAGCATTTT
CAWSVKSNRNQPQHF
>TRBJ2-1|TRBV30|-|many
TGTGCCTGGAGTGTACTGGGGTTCTACAATGAGCAGTTCTTC
CAWSVLGFYNEQFF
>TRBJ1-1|TRBV30|-|many
TGTGCCTGGAGTGTGTCGGCAGGAGCGGCTTTCTTT
CAWSVSAGAAFF
>TRBJ1-6|TRBV7-3|-|few
TGTGCCAGCAGCTCTCGAGGGGGGGGTAATTCACCCCTCCACTTT
CASSSRGGGNSPLHF
>TRBJ2-6|TRBV20-1|-|-
TGCAGTGCTAGCAGTGGTCGGGCTGGGGCCAACGTCCTGACTTTC
CSASSGRAGANVLTF
>TRBJ1-4|TRBV10-3|TRBD1|once
TGTGCCATCAGTGAAGGGACAGGGCTTAATGAAAAACTGTTTTTT
CAISEGTGLNEKLFF
>TRBJ1-2|TRBV30|-|-
TGTGCCTGGGGGCTATACTTGGGCTACACCTTC
CAWGLYLGYTF
>TRBJ2-3|TRBV19|-|-
TGTGCCAGTTGCAACAGGGCAGATACGCAGTATTTT
CASCNRADTQYF
>TRBJ2-1|TRBV4-2|TRBD2|-
TGTGCCAGCAGCCCGGGACTAGCGGGAGGGCCCTCCTACAATGAGCAGTTCTTC
CASSPGLAGGPSYNEQFF
>TRBJ1-5|TRBV5-6|TRBD1|few
TGTGCCAGCAGCCGACAGGGGAAGAGCAATCAGCCCCAGCATTTT
CASSRQGKSNQPQHF
>TRBJ2-1|TRBV7-9|-|few
TGTGCCAGCAGCCCAGAGGCCTACTACAATGAGCAGTTCTTC
CASSPEAYYNEQFF
>TRBJ2-5|TRBV2|-|many
TGTGCCAGTCAGCCCGACCCGGGCCGGGAGACCCAGTACTTC
CASQPDPGRETQYF
>TRBJ2-4|TRBV7-2|-|few
TGTGCCAGCAGCTTGGAGGCCAAAAACATTCAGTACTTC
CASSLEAKNIQYF
>TRBJ2-1|TRBV13|TRBD2|-
TGTGCCAGCACCAGGCCTAGCGGTATATACAATGAGCAGTTCTTC
CASTRPSGIYNEQFF
>TRBJ2-5|TRBV6-2/TRBV6-3|TRBD2|few
TGTGCCGGGGGGACTAGCGGGGGAGTCTTGTACTTC
CAGGTSGGVLYF
>TRBJ2-7|TRBV6-2/TRBV6-3|TRBD2|few
TGTGCCAGCATGGGACTAGCGGGAGCACCCGAGCAGTACTTC
CASMGLAGAPEQYF
>TRBJ2-7|TRBV11-2|TRBD1|many
TGTGCCAGCAGCCCCTGGGACAGTGCCTACGAGCAGTACTTC
CASSPWDSAYEQYF
>TRBJ2-5|TRBV27|-|many
TGTGCCAGCAGTTTTCGGGTCAGGGGGGCTTCCCAAGAGACCCAGTACTTC
CASSFRVRGASQETQYF
>TRBJ2-1|TRBV28|TRBD2|many
TGTGCCAGCAGTTTACAAAGCGGGAGGGTGAACAATGAGCAGTTCTTC
CASSLQSGRVNNEQFF
>TRBJ2-7|TRBV13|-|many
TGTGCCAGCAGAGTGAACAGGGACCTGTACGAGCAGTACTTC
CASRVNRDLYEQYF
>TRBJ2-5|TRBV30|-|-
TGTGCCTGGAGAGGGCCTGAGCTCCACTTC
CAWRGPELHF
>TRBJ2-7|TRBV7-9|TRBD2|many
TGTGCCAGCAGCTCGACTAGCGGGCCGGACGAGCAGTACTTC
CASSSTSGPDEQYF
>TRBJ2-1|TRBV18|-|many
TGTGCCAGCTCTTGGGGGTACAATGAGCAGTTCTTC
CASSWGYNEQFF
>TRBJ2-1|TRBV10-3|-|few
TGTGCCATCACCAACACGGGGTCCTACAATGAGCAGTTCTTC
CAITNTGSYNEQFF
>TRBJ1-2|TRBV7-9|-|many
TGTGCCAGCAGTTTCGCGGGGGGCGGAATATCTGGCTACACCTTC
CASSFAGGGISGYTF
>TRBJ2-1|TRBV28|TRBD1|many
TGTGCCAGCAGTTGGGGACAGGGGGAGATTGAGCAGTTCTTC
CASSWGQGEIEQFF
>TRBJ2-1|TRBV24-1|TRBD2|-
TGTGCCACCAGTGATCGGCCTACTAGCGGGAGCGGGAATGAGCAGTTCTTC
CATSDRPTSGSGNEQFF
>TRBJ2-5|TRBV20-1|TRBD2|-
TGCAGTGCTAGAGGGACTAGCGGGAGTCGCCAGTACTTC
CSARGTSGSRQYF
>TRBJ2-5|TRBV20-1|TRBD2|few
TGCAGTGCTAGAGAGCAGGGAGGGCAAGAGACCCAGTACTTC
CSAREQGGQETQYF
>TRBJ1-5|TRBV10-3|-|few
TGTGCCATCAGTGACCCTCAGGGGTTAAGCAATCAGCCCCAGCATTTT
CAISDPQGLSNQPQHF
>TRBJ1-2|TRBV4-3|-|-
TGCGCCAGCAGCCACCCCGCGGGAGGAAACTATGGCTACACCTTC
CASSHPAGGNYGYTF
>TRBJ2-1|TRBV11-2|TRBD2|many
TGTGCCAGCGGGCTAGCGGGAGCTTACAATGAGCAGTTCTTC
CASGLAGAYNEQFF
>TRBJ2-2|TRBV4-3|TRBD1|-
TGCGCCAGCAGCCAAGTTCAAACCGGACAGGGGGCCGGGGAGCTGTTTTTT
CASSQVQTGQGAGELFF
>TRBJ2-1|TRBV9|-|few
TGTGCCAGCAGCAGACTAGTCTACAATGAGCAGTTCTTC
CASSRLVYNEQFF